These 30 T cell receptor beta chains share one sample of origin, sequenced in a study of regulatory T cells in long-lasting Graves disease. Sequencing libraries for TCR beta were prepared with iRepertoire HTBI primers and Arm-PCR of CDR3 regions. TCRdb independently ran MiXCR on the multiplex PCR reads; one entry per CDR3 protein. The sample comprises more than 400,000 distinct CDR3 sequences, 15% to 20% of which are singletons, and roughly a tenth rests with the top ten. Time point defined: newly diagnosed GD, antithyroid drugs for less than 3 months. PBMC RNA served as the TCR library source. This sample also appeared in a second study, on T cells in Graves' hyperthyroidism and ophthalmopathy.

This specimen consisted of peripheral blood mononuclear cells (PBMCs), obtained at new diagnosis, from a patient treated with antithyroid drugs. These receptors all stem from a woman younger than 45 with Graves disease.

This clonotype was detected many times. This chain connects TRBV6-1 to TRBJ2-7, with D perhaps TRBD2 (6 bases). Between the trimmed V and J ends, which lost 2 bases and 4 bases, there was a span of 18 bases. Looked up from germline, CDR1 is MNHNS and CDR2 is SASEGT. CDR3 length equals 16 residues. The CDR3 nucleotides are TGTGCCAGCAGTGAACCTCGCGGGATGTGGCCTTACGAGCAGTACTTC. It codes for CASSEPRGMWPYEQYF.

The table lists this clonotype with many counts. The gene calls are TRBV28 and TRBJ2-7; D not resolved. Trimming removed 6 bases from V and 0 bases from J, with 6 bases in between. Looked up from germline, CDR1 is MDHEN and CDR2 is SYDVKM. This CDR3 is 12 amino acids long. This CDR3 reads CASSRRSYEQYF. The CDR3 DNA is TGTGCCAGCAGCCGGCGCTCCTACGAGCAGTACTTC. The full variable domain, with the rest looked up from reference TRBV28 and TRBJ2-7, is DVKVTQSSRYLVKRTGEKVFLECVQDMDHENMFWYRQDPGLGLRLIYFSYDVKMKEKGDIPEGYSVSREKKERFSLILESASTNQTSMYLCASSRRSYEQYFGPGTRLTVT.

Note on this clonotype: Relative to the germline gene, one junction end is altered; a read error may explain this. This chain joins TRBV11-2 and TRBJ2-1; no clear D gene. CDR1 is SGHAT, CDR2 FQNNGV, per germline. CDR3 length: 14 residues. CDR3 protein: CASSHPTISNAQFF. CDR3 sequence (DNA): TGTGCCAGCAGCCACCCGACCATATCCAATGCGCAGTTCTTC.

This clonotype has at least ten counts. V gene TRBV2 combines with J gene TRBJ2-2; TRBD1 is a possible D gene (5 bases). The V and J ends lost 7 bases and 2 bases respectively, with 8 bases between them. The CDR3 length is 13 residues. The germline V gene has CDR1 SNHLY and CDR2 FYNNEI. The CDR3 region has the DNA TGTGCCAGCAAAAGGGGCAACACCGGGGAGCTGTTTTTT. It codes for CASKRGNTGELFF.

This clonotype appeared many times. The chain couples TRBV27 to TRBJ2-1; 7 bases match TRBD2. This CDR3 spans 17 amino acids. Germline CDR1 is MNHEY and CDR2 is SMNVEV (reference sequence). V was pared by 8 bases and J by 0 bases, with 13 bases of the junction left unmatched. The CDR3 loop is CASSTPAAGPSYNEQFF. The CDR3 coding sequence is TGTGCCAGCTCTACCCCCGCAGCGGGACCCTCCTACAATGAGCAGTTCTTC.

This clonotype was recorded many times. The chain joins TRBV28 to TRBJ2-7, with TRBD2 matching 8 bases. With 3 bases clipped from V and 5 bases from J, the junction kept 12 bases outside the gene matches. Germline CDR1 reads MDHEN; CDR2 reads SYDVKM. The CDR3 length is 16 residues. The CDR3 DNA reads TGTGCCAGCAGTTTTCCGGAGCGGGAGTCTAGCGACGAGCAGTACTTC. The encoded protein is CASSFPERESSDEQYF.

This chain connects TRBV7-2 to TRBJ2-3, with 7 bases identical to TRBD2. The CDR3 is 15 residues long. Losses at the gene ends were 4 bases for V and 5 bases for J; bases not matched to a gene: 9. Germline V gene lookup returns CDR1 SGHTA and CDR2 FQGNSA. CDR3 DNA sequence: TGTGCCAGCAGCTCTACTAGCGTGGCAGTAGATACGCAGTATTTT. Translated, it gives CASSSTSVAVDTQYF. The full variable domain, rest sourced from reference TRBV7-2 and TRBJ2-3, is GAGVSQSPSNKVTEKGKDVELRCDPISGHTALYWYRQSLGQGLEFLIYFQGNSAPDKSGLPSDRFSAERTGGSVSTLTIQRTQQEDSAVYLCASSSTSVAVDTQYFGPGTRLTVL.

This clonotype showed up many times. This chain connects TRBV28 to TRBJ1-5; D uncertain. This CDR3 comprises 17 residues. Germline-derived CDR1 and CDR2 are MDHEN and SYDVKM. Trimming took 0 bases from V and 0 from J, leaving 12 bases between them. The CDR3 loop reads CASSLWDITYSNQPQHF. The CDR3 nucleotides are TGTGCCAGCAGTTTATGGGATATAACATATAGCAATCAGCCCCAGCATTTT.

There are a few counts of this clonotype. The V gene is TRBV19, the J gene TRBJ1-5, with D perhaps matching TRBD1 (5 bases). Trimming left V 7 bases short and J 8 bases short, with 21 bases between. The CDR3 loop spans 15 amino acids. The germline V gene has CDR1 LNHDA and CDR2 SQIVND (reference sequence). CDR3 DNA: TGTGCCAGTACCCCTGGAGGGACCCGGAGTGAGCCCCAGCATTTT. It encodes CASTPGGTRSEPQHF.

This clonotype was seen ten or more times. The rearrangement links TRBV27 to TRBJ1-1, with D perhaps TRBD1 (6 bases). Germline CDR1 is MNHEY and CDR2 is SMNVEV (reference sequence). The CDR3 is made up of 14 amino acids. V was cut by 5 bases and J by 4 bases, with 14 bases left in between. CDR3 coding DNA: TGTGCCAGCAGTCTACAGGGTGTTGGCACTGAAGCTTTCTTT. This encodes CASSLQGVGTEAFF.

The chain has TRBV7-2 and TRBJ2-1; D perhaps matches TRBD2 (5 bases). The CDR3 sequence is 16 residues long. Trimming took off 1 base at V and 4 bases at J, with 14 bases between the two ends. CDR1 is SGHTA and CDR2 is FQGNSA in the germline V gene. The CDR3 region has the DNA TGTGCCAGCAGCTTAGTCTTGTCTAGCAGTTACAATGAGCAGTTCTTC. It specifies CASSLVLSSSYNEQFF. Combining the CDR3 with reference TRBV7-2 and TRBJ2-1 gives the whole variable domain GAGVSQSPSNKVTEKGKDVELRCDPISGHTALYWYRQSLGQGLEFLIYFQGNSAPDKSGLPSDRFSAERTGGSVSTLTIQRTQQEDSAVYLCASSLVLSSSYNEQFFGPGTRLTVL.

There are many counts of this clonotype. The rearrangement links TRBV10-3 to TRBJ2-1, with D possibly TRBD2 on 5 matching bases. Germline lookup yields CDR1 ENHRY and CDR2 SYGVKD. The CDR3 totals 17 residues. The V gene lost 4 bases and the J gene lost 5 bases, with 21 bases spanning the gap. The CDR3 DNA reads TGTGCCATCAGTGGTAAGGGCTTAATAGTGGGAGACAATGAGCAGTTCTTC. Translating it yields CAISGKGLIVGDNEQFF.

In this sample, this clonotype turned up many times. This chain links TRBV28 with TRBJ1-1; no definite D call. The V gene's germline CDR1 is MDHEN and CDR2 SYDVKM. V dropped 5 bases and J dropped 1 base, with 11 bases sitting between them. The CDR3 has 14 amino acids. The CDR3 here is CASSPSGKNTEAFF. CDR3 DNA sequence: TGTGCCAGCAGTCCCTCGGGGAAGAACACTGAAGCTTTCTTT.

The sample holds many counts of this clonotype. The CDR3 sequence is CASSLVSGIRNEQFF. The CDR3 coding sequence is TGCGCCAGCAGCTTGGTTAGCGGGATTCGCAATGAGCAGTTCTTC. The chain recombines TRBV5-1 with TRBJ2-1; 8 nucleotides match TRBD2. Trimming took 0 bases from V and 6 from J; bases not matched to a gene: 5. The CDR3 is 15 amino acids. The germline V gene has CDR1 SGHRS and CDR2 YFSETQ.

This clonotype has ten or more counts. The chain uses TRBV6-1 and TRBJ1-2; a possible D gene is TRBD1 (6 bases). CDR1 MNHNS and CDR2 SASEGT come from the germline V gene. The CDR3 spans 12 residues. The ends were cut back, 10 bases at V and 8 bases at J, with 17 bases in the middle. The DNA for the CDR3 is TGTGCCACCCGTACAGGGATGAGAGGCTACACCTTC. It specifies CATRTGMRGYTF.

This clonotype was recorded at least ten times. The chain employs TRBV5-1 and TRBJ2-1; 7 bases are a match to TRBD2. After removal of 5 bases from V and 7 bases from J, the junction contained 6 bases not matched to a gene. Germline CDR1 reads SGHRS; CDR2 reads YFSETQ. CDR3 size: 13 residues. CDR3 bases: TGCGCCAGCAGGGGGAGGGTCGAAAATGAGCAGTTCTTC. This sequence encodes CASRGRVENEQFF.

The chain is built from TRBV29-1 and TRBJ1-3; D is unresolved. With 5 bases removed from V and 3 bases from J, the gap between germline ends came to 11 bases. CDR1 is SQVTM, CDR2 ANQGSEA, per germline. This CDR3 contains 13 residues. CDR3 sequence: CSVLAPVGNTIYF. As DNA, the CDR3 is TGCAGCGTTTTGGCGCCGGTTGGAAACACCATATATTTT.

V gene TRBV6-1 combines with J gene TRBJ2-1; 11 bases are a match to TRBD2. J gave up 10 bases and V 6 bases, and 8 bases lay outside the gene matches. The CDR3 spans 14 residues. In germline, CDR1 is MNHNS, CDR2 SASEGT. The CDR3 region is CASRGSGRANEQFF. CDR3 nucleotide sequence: TGTGCCAGCAGGGGTAGCGGGAGGGCGAACGAGCAGTTCTTC.

This chain links TRBV3-1 with TRBJ1-2; possible D gene TRBD1, 6 bases. The germline gives CDR1 LGHDT, CDR2 YNNKEL (reference sequence). The V end lost 1 base, the J end lost 3 bases, and 6 bases lay between the germline ends. The CDR3 covers 13 residues. DNA of the CDR3: TGTGCCAGCAGCCAAGCAGGGGACTATGGCTACACCTTC. Protein sequence: CASSQAGDYGYTF.

This clonotype has a count of ten or more. The rearrangement joins TRBV29-1 to TRBJ2-7; possible D gene TRBD1, 6 bases. Per germline, CDR1 SQVTM and CDR2 ANQGSEA. This CDR3 is built from 13 residues. V lost 5 bases and J lost 2, with 13 bases in between. As DNA, the CDR3 is TGCAGCGTTCCACAGGGTGAACCCTACGAGCAGTACTTC. Translated: CSVPQGEPYEQYF.

Concerning this clonotype: This probably arose from a read error, given a far larger clone one base away. The chain carries TRBV2 and TRBJ2-3; TRBD2 might be the D (5 bases). The closer fit of TRBJ2-7 to the DNA end suggests the J call may be wrong. The CDR3 runs 16 residues. Per germline, CDR1 SNHLY and CDR2 FYNNEI. The CDR3 region has the DNA TGTGCCAGCAGCGGGGATAGCTGGCAGGAAGGTTACGAGCAGTACTTC. Its translation is CASSGDSWQEGYEQYF.

This clonotype has ten or more counts. The chain uses TRBV7-9 and TRBJ1-1, with 10 bases lining up with TRBD1. CDR1 SEHNR and CDR2 FQNEAQ come from the germline V gene (reference sequence). V gave up 2 bases and J gave up 6 bases; unmatched junction bases: 6. The CDR3 totals 15 residues. The CDR3 here is CASSLTTGGKAEAFF. The CDR3 DNA reads TGTGCCAGCAGCTTAACGACAGGGGGCAAAGCTGAAGCTTTCTTT. The full variable domain, rest sourced from reference TRBV7-9 and TRBJ1-1, is DTGVSQNPRHKITKRGQNVTFRCDPISEHNRLYWYRQTLGQGPEFLTYFQNEAQLEKSRLLSDRFSAERPKGSFSTLEIQRTEQGDSAMYLCASSLTTGGKAEAFFGQGTRLTVV.

This clonotype was seen many times. The chain links TRBV12-3 or TRBV12-4 to TRBJ1-1, with 7 bases lining up with TRBD1. The CDR3 runs to 15 residues. V lost 2 bases to trimming and J lost 1 base; unmatched junction nucleotides: 4. CDR3 DNA: TGTGCCAGCAGTTTAAGGAGGGGGCGGAACACTGAAGCTTTCTTT. This encodes CASSLRRGRNTEAFF.

The chain couples TRBV20-1 to TRBJ2-5, with D possibly TRBD2 on 6 matching bases. The CDR3 has 13 amino acids. The germline V and J ends were trimmed by 4 bases and 1 base, with 10 bases remaining between them. Germline CDR1 and CDR2: DFQATT and SNEGSKA (reference sequence). CDR3 in amino acids: CSANRDFQETQYF. In DNA form, the CDR3 reads TGCAGTGCTAACCGGGACTTCCAAGAGACCCAGTACTTC.

The chain joins TRBV9 to TRBJ2-1; TRBD2 matches 7 bases. J lost 12 bases, V lost 1 base, and 13 bases had no gene match. Germline loops: CDR1 SGDLS, CDR2 YYNGEE. This CDR3 region has 15 residues. CDR3 residues: CASSVRAGVSPGQFF. The DNA for the CDR3 is TGTGCCAGCAGCGTAAGGGCGGGAGTGAGTCCTGGGCAGTTCTTC. Drawing the rest from reference TRBV9 and TRBJ2-1, the complete variable domain is DSGVTQTPKHLITATGQRVTLRCSPRSGDLSVYWYQQSLDQGLQFLIQYYNGEERAKGNILERFSAQQFPDLHSELNLSSLELGDSALYFCASSVRAGVSPGQFFGPGTRLTVL.

This clonotype was picked up a small number of times. This chain joins TRBV6-1 and TRBJ2-6; 10 bases line up with TRBD2. Germline values: CDR1 MNHNS, CDR2 SASEGT. V was clipped by 5 bases and J by 0 bases; unmatched bases: 7. This CDR3 has 18 amino acids. For the CDR3, the DNA is TGTGCCAGCAGTCCCCTACTAGCGGGACTCTCTGGGGCCAACGTCCTGACTTTC. Protein: CASSPLLAGLSGANVLTF.

The chain has TRBV4-1 and TRBJ2-2; D possibly matches TRBD1 or TRBD2 (5 bases each). Germline values: CDR1 MGHRA, CDR2 YSYEKL. The CDR3 has 16 residues. Deletions cut 4 bases from V and 1 base from J, with 13 bases between. CDR3 protein: CASSPPGAVNTGELFF. The CDR3 DNA follows: TGCGCCAGCAGCCCCCCCGGGGCAGTGAACACCGGGGAGCTGTTTTTT.

Ten or more counts support this clonotype. The J gene is TRBJ2-7, the V gene TRBV5-1; 9 bases line up with TRBD1. The CDR3 sequence is 15 residues long. Germline V lookup: CDR1 SGHRS, CDR2 YFSETQ. The V gene end was trimmed by 4 bases and the J gene end by 4 bases; junction bases not matched to a gene: 9. The CDR3 here is CASSLTGTGRYEQYF. The CDR3 nucleotides are TGCGCCAGCAGCCTAACAGGGACAGGGAGGTACGAGCAGTACTTC.

This clonotype was seen many times. The V gene is TRBV11-2, the J gene TRBJ2-2, with 7 bases aligning to TRBD2. V lost 7 bases to trimming and J lost 5 bases; unmatched junction nucleotides: 10. Germline lookup yields CDR1 SGHAT and CDR2 FQNNGV. The CDR3 spans 15 residues. The CDR3 bases are TGTGCCAGCAACCAGCGGGGCACGACGACCGGGGAGCTGTTTTTT. As protein: CASNQRGTTTGELFF.

This clonotype was seen at least ten times. V and J are TRBV7-2 and TRBJ1-1, with D maybe TRBD1 (5 bases). V dropped 5 bases and J dropped 8 bases, with 15 bases sitting between them. This CDR3 is 13 amino acids long. The germline V gene has CDR1 SGHTA and CDR2 FQGNSA. The CDR3 loop is CASSPGGTAEAFF. The CDR3 coding sequence is TGTGCCAGCAGCCCGGGGGGAACAGCCGAAGCTTTCTTT.